Given below is one T cell receptor beta chain in context. It lacks a known antigen. No qualities accompany the bases; no much larger clone lies one base away. Libraries were prepared through RACE. Sequencing instrument: NextSeq 500. During library preparation, unique molecular identifiers were attached to individual cDNA molecules so that TCRs could be counted quantitatively and reproducibly. Both TCR alpha and TCR beta chains were sequenced from each blood RNA sample. As for the original processing: A median of approximately 100,000 TCRs per sample was observed, with a range of 23,224 to 690,600. The Decombinator software suite was used to annotate the V, J and CDR3 of the TCR reads. For the PS versus PT1 abundance plots, all samples were subsampled to the same number of TCRs (28,000). TCRs were defined as expanded if absent before sensitization and observed at least eight times at the 2-week time point. The raw public data were reprocessed by TCRdb itself: fastp quality trimming at Q25, MiXCR clonotype calling, in-frame beta chains only. Each entry merges the rows of one CDR3 protein and shows their most common DNA and genes. TCRdb's processing, not the study's, gives the V and J calls here. The sample includes around 150,000 distinct CDR3 sequences, with more than 14% observed a single time. The biggest ten clones account for approximately 1.5% of the sample.

The sample's time point label, in plain terms: patch test 1, 2 weeks after DPC sensitization. This specimen's treatment or condition label, interpreted: therapeutic diphenylcyclopropenone sensitization with weekly scalp DPC. At every patch-test visit, the blood draw took place before the patch test was put on. Patients were considered eligible if aged 18 to 70, diagnosed with alopecia and deemed suitable for DPC therapy, and patients were excluded if pregnant. Total RNA was extracted from unfractionated whole blood that had been collected in Tempus Blood RNA tubes. Taken from cysteine to phenylalanine, the CDR3 has 13 residues. Only the CDR3 part of the read is kept: 39 bases, read in frame from the first base. The germline V gene specifies MGHDK as CDR1 and SYGVNS as CDR2. V is cut back by 3 bases and J by 8 bases, with 3 bases in the junction unmatched. The data are from a study of human T cells and chemical hapten exposure (dated by TCRdb to about 2021). Regarding the complete study: For sensitization, 2% DPC in acetone was applied to a roughly 2 cm by roughly 2 cm area of upper inner arm skin. Patients additionally received weekly therapeutic DPC doses to the scalp throughout the approximately 25-week study period. Blood was sampled from patients pre-sensitization (week 0) and at 2, 6 and about 24 weeks after DPC sensitization. The mostly female patient cohort included alopecia areata with under or over 50% scalp involvement, alopecia totalis and alopecia universalis. Nearly 30 alopecia patients provided blood for TCR sequencing at one to four time points (pre-sensitization, 2, 6 and 24 weeks). Patch testing was done on the upper back using Finn chambers containing 0.01% DPC, and results were scored after 6 days according to International Contact Dermatitis Research Group standards. In alopecia patients, the study followed how the peripheral blood TCR repertoire changed in vivo over primary and secondary sensitization to diphenylcyclopropenone (DPC), a hapten. Libraries were pooled for sequencing, and variation in per-sample TCR yields was attributed mainly to small differences in library volumes within the pool. Study-level results and caveats: A positive correlation was found between the number of PT1 expanded TCRs and patch test score, with significance reached at thresholds 8, 16 and 32 but not 4. Because every patient had alopecia, a presumed autoimmune disease, the patients' immune response might differ from that of healthy individuals. Compared with pre-sensitization or healthy control sets, expanded TCRs formed significantly more large CDR3 similarity clusters, which is consistent with antigen-driven responses. DPC sensitization did not change how many TCRs were above 1 in 1000 frequency, and no evidence was found of alterations in global repertoire structure. Repeated subsampling changed both the strength of the expansion versus patch-test correlation and the threshold at which the correlation became significant.

Here the chain combines TRBV25-1 and TRBJ1-4, with 7 bases in between that match TRBD1. Specimen: whole blood, collected in connection with sensitization to the hapten diphenylcyclopropenone (DPC). The receptor was derived from a woman aged 30 to 39 with alopecia areata. Some clones in this sample may be carry-over from other donors' samples. The nucleotide sequence reads TGTGCCAGCAGTGACTCCAGGGGGGAAAAACTGTTTTTT. Its product reads: CASSDSRGEKLFF.